Reported below is one TCR beta chain. The sample originates from a study of shared T cell receptors in the human thymus. Sequenced by immunoSEQ multiplex PCR; TCRdb stores in-frame clones only, minus some. The table has around 730,000 clones, 80% to 90% seen once. The CDR3 totals 12 residues. V lost 6 bases and J lost 5; bases outside the gene matches: 5. Per the germline V gene, CDR1 is SQVTM and CDR2 is ANQGSEA. Separately, the same data were catalogued under a study of human thymus T cells. That work contributes: Healthy Finnish infants undergoing corrective surgery for congenital heart defects provided the donor material. From resections taken during corrective heart surgery, the thymus tissue was obtained. A high degree of thymic repertoire overlap among unrelated individuals was reported in related research.

Input material: thymocytes. The origin of this receptor is a girl under two years old with a congenital heart defect. The chain employs TRBV29-1 and TRBJ1-2; 8 bases line up with TRBD1. The CDR3 protein is CSVETGDYGYTF. CDR3 coding DNA: TGCAGCGTCGAGACAGGGGATTATGGCTACACCTTC.